The source of this T cell receptor (beta chain) is a study of blood T cell repertoires in COVID-19 (dated by TCRdb to 2018 to 2021). Context from the whole study: Samples covering the acute and convalescent phases of COVID-19 were provided by collaborators in the United States, Italy and Spain. The prospective study material was composed of cDNA or gDNA derived from T cells, B-cell-depleted T cells, or PBMCs. Subjects who had been exposed to COVID-19, were actively infected with it, or had recovered from it provided the deeply sampled blood TCRbeta repertoires that made up the dataset. The repertoires were made available in a free public database intended to serve as a resource for research on the immune response to SARS-CoV-2. The samples were drawn from two sources: the first 160 participants of the ongoing ImmuneRACE study, and 1,200 or so subjects contributed by 6 global collaborators. Sample metadata almost always included a de-identified subject ID, COVID-19 status, age in years and sex. Where HLA class I and class II types were available, the types were taken from metadata supplied by the sample provider, not from assay-based typing. Overall results and qualifications from the work: The amount of clinical and demographic metadata varied by source and participant and was provided uncurated.

Turning to this clone: This clone's antigen is unknown. No clone much larger than this one lies a single base away; base qualities are absent.

The CDR3 spans 19 residues, from the cysteine through the phenylalanine. The only DNA kept is the CDR3, 57 bases in frame from the first base. According to the germline V gene (reference sequence), CDR1 reads SGHNT and CDR2 reads YYREEE. V is clipped by 4 bases and J by 0 bases, and the sequence between their germline boundaries is 26 bases long. The immunoSEQ Assay, a bias-controlled multiplex PCR, was used to amplify TCRbeta CDR3 regions from genomic DNA. In the paper's pipeline: The number of nucleated cells in each sample was estimated from the amplification of reference gene primers within the assay. To quantify the absolute abundance of each unique TCRbeta CDR3 rearrangement, sequence reads were collapsed and filtered. Productive Simpson clonality was computed per sample as the square root of Simpson's diversity index over productive rearrangements. Held by TCRdb, this immuneACCESS table contains in-frame sequences only and omits some clones. Under half of the omission traces to an unresolved V gene where checked; the cause of the rest is unknown. The V and J calls and clone size come from that table; D and trimming were worked out from the DNA. The sample table contains under 250,000 clones; only one count was recorded for about nine tenths of them. Jointly, the top ten make up 2.5% to 3.5% of the sample.

Each collaborating institution followed its own protocols to collect whole blood in K2EDTA tubes. For TCRbeta analysis, collaborators shipped samples in one of three forms: frozen whole blood, isolated PBMCs, or DNA extracted from either of those sample types. This chain is built from TRBV5-4 and TRBJ2-7; TRBD2 is perhaps the D gene, given 7 matching bases. The specimen was peripheral blood. This receptor was taken from a woman in her sixties or seventies with acute or convalescent COVID-19. CDR3 loop: CASSRGGGLASVSSYEQYF. The nucleotide sequence is given as TGTGCCAGCAGCCGAGGGGGGGGCTTGGCCTCGGTAAGCTCCTACGAGCAGTACTTC.